Shown below are 7 T cell receptor beta chains from a single sample sequenced in a study of blood T cell repertoires in COVID-19. The data were produced by immunoSEQ multiplex PCR, yet TCRdb's version contains in-frame clones alone and is incomplete. The sample has 95,000 to 110,000 clones, about 91% seen once; the top ten hold 5.5% to 7%. The sample comprised peripheral blood. All receptors derive from a human donor in a cohort sampled during active COVID-19.

The V call is TRBV30, the J call TRBJ1-5, with 9 bases that match TRBD1. This CDR3 contains 14 residues. Trimming at V came to 5 bases and at J to 2 bases, leaving 4 bases not matched to a gene. CDR1 is GTSNPN, CDR2 SVGIG, per germline (reference sequence). CDR3 bases: TGTGCCTGGGCTACAGGGGGCGGCAATCAGCCCCAGCATTTT. This sequence encodes CAWATGGGNQPQHF. Supplemented by reference TRBV30 and TRBJ1-5, the full variable domain reads SQTIHQWPATLVQPVGSPLSLECTVEGTSNPNLYWYRQAAGRGLQLLFYSVGIGQISSEVPQNLSASRPQDRQFILSSKKLLLSDSGFYLCAWATGGGNQPQHFGDGTRLSIL.

The chain employs TRBV6-5 and TRBJ1-1; D gene ambiguous. V lost 4 bases to trimming and J lost 2 bases, with 14 bases between them. CDR1 is MNHEY and CDR2 is SVGAGI in the germline V gene. The CDR3 runs to 15 residues. The CDR3 protein is CASSFSGPPNTEAFF. The CDR3 bases are TGTGCCAGCAGTTTCAGCGGGCCGCCAAACACTGAAGCTTTCTTT.

The rearrangement joins TRBV30 to TRBJ1-1; no definite D call. CDR1 and CDR2 (germline): GTSNPN, SVGIG (reference sequence). The length of the CDR3 is 13 residues. V was shortened by 0 bases and J by 3 bases, with 8 bases between the two germline ends. The CDR3 sequence: CAWSVEGYTEAFF. The CDR3 DNA is TGTGCCTGGAGTGTAGAGGGTTACACTGAAGCTTTCTTT.

The chain links TRBV5-4 to TRBJ2-5; TRBD1 matches 7 bases. The V and J ends lost 4 bases and 1 base, in that order; junction bases with no gene match: 4. This CDR3 has 14 amino acids. Germline V lookup: CDR1 SGHNT, CDR2 YYREEE (reference sequence). The CDR3 nucleotides are TGTGCCAGCAGCCCAGGGGGAGTCCAAGAGACCCAGTACTTC. Amino acids: CASSPGGVQETQYF.

The V and J genes are TRBV4-3 and TRBJ1-3; D is uncertain. CDR3 size: 13 residues. Per germline, CDR1 LGHNA and CDR2 YSLEER. V was cut by 0 bases and J by 4 bases, with 4 bases left in between. The CDR3 loop reads CASSQEQGNTIYF. CDR3 DNA sequence: TGCGCCAGCAGCCAAGAGCAGGGAAACACCATATATTTT.

The chain is built from TRBV6-5 and TRBJ1-2; the D is unclear. Trimming took off 6 bases at V and 0 bases at J, with 14 bases between the two ends. The CDR3 loop spans 15 amino acids. The V gene's germline CDR1 is MNHEY and CDR2 SVGAGI. The CDR3 loop is CASSYGQNANYGYTF. CDR3 nucleotides: TGTGCCAGCAGCTACGGGCAGAACGCTAACTATGGCTACACCTTC.

The chain uses TRBV4-2 and TRBJ1-2; D ambiguous. The CDR3 covers 15 residues. Between the trimmed V and J ends, which lost 4 bases and 8 bases, there was a span of 20 bases. CDR1 LGHNA and CDR2 YNFKEQ come from the germline V gene. The CDR3 coding sequence is TGTGCCAGCAGCCCTACAAACGGGGTCCTTGGAGGCTACACCTTC. It translates to CASSPTNGVLGGYTF.